Presented here are 22 T cell receptor beta chains from one specimen sequenced in a study of blood T cell repertoires in COVID-19. The table came from immunoSEQ multiplex PCR; TCRdb's copy has only in-frame clones and leaves some out. Altogether approximately 270,000 clones are present, about 86% being singletons, with the ten largest covering over 7.5%. The sequencing sample was made of peripheral blood. The receptor set was obtained from a man older than 75 with acute or convalescent COVID-19.

This clone was observed a single time. The chain links TRBV9 to TRBJ2-2, with D perhaps TRBD1 (5 bases). The CDR3 consists of 14 residues. Germline loops: CDR1 SGDLS, CDR2 YYNGEE. V lost 4 bases and J lost 3, with 10 bases in between. CDR3 DNA sequence: TGTGCCAGCAGCCCCCCAGGGTACACCGGGGAGCTGTTTTTT. It yields the protein CASSPPGYTGELFF.

V usage is TRBV7-3 and J usage is TRBJ2-3, with 8 nucleotides matching TRBD1. This CDR3 has 14 amino acids. V was clipped by 5 bases and J by 8 bases; unmatched bases: 9. Germline V gene data show CDR1 as SGHTA and CDR2 as FQGTGA. CDR3 protein: CASSPQGDFRTQYF. The CDR3 coding sequence is TGTGCCAGCAGCCCACAGGGGGACTTTCGTACGCAGTATTTT.

This chain uses TRBV13 with TRBJ2-7; 7 nucleotides line up with TRBD1. CDR3 length equals 13 residues. Germline V gives CDR1 PRHDT, CDR2 FYEKMQ (reference sequence). After removal of 5 bases from V and 2 bases from J, the junction contained 3 bases not matched to a gene. The CDR3 here is CASSPGTAYEQYF. The CDR3 bases are TGTGCCAGCAGCCCCGGGACAGCCTACGAGCAGTACTTC.

The rearrangement uses TRBV7-2 and TRBJ2-7, with TRBD1 matching over 10 bases. CDR1 is SGHTA and CDR2 is FQGNSA in the germline V gene. V lost 5 bases to trimming and J lost 6 bases; unmatched junction nucleotides: 10. This CDR3 spans 15 amino acids. The CDR3: CASSLGDRGIREQYF. The DNA for the CDR3 is TGTGCCAGCAGCCTAGGGGACAGGGGAATTCGCGAGCAGTACTTC.

The rearrangement joins TRBV2 to TRBJ1-6, with D maybe TRBD1 (6 bases). The CDR3 has 15 amino acids. V lost 5 bases and J lost 2, with 10 bases in between. CDR1 is SNHLY and CDR2 is FYNNEI in the germline V gene. The CDR3 region is CASSLTGTYNSPLHF. The CDR3 bases are TGTGCCAGCAGTTTAACAGGGACCTATAATTCACCCCTCCACTTT.

The chain links TRBV7-9 to TRBJ1-1; tentative D call: TRBD1 (5 bases). The CDR3 extends over 14 amino acids. Germline-derived CDR1 and CDR2 are SEHNR and FQNEAQ (reference sequence). Trimming took 5 bases from V and 4 from J, leaving 14 bases between them. The CDR3 DNA follows: TGTGCCAGCAGCCATAGGCGGGGACCCACTGAAGCTTTCTTT. Residues: CASSHRRGPTEAFF.

This clone appeared once. V gene TRBV5-1 combines with J gene TRBJ2-2, with 7 bases identical to TRBD1. The junction had 0 bases not matched to a gene; V was cut back by 0 bases and J by 4 bases. CDR3 size: 14 residues. Germline V gene lookup returns CDR1 SGHRS and CDR2 YFSETQ. CDR3 residues: CASSLDRGTGELFF. As DNA, the CDR3 is TGCGCCAGCAGCTTGGACAGGGGCACCGGGGAGCTGTTTTTT.

The rearrangement joins TRBV7-3 to TRBJ2-1, with 9 bases aligning to TRBD1. This CDR3 is 16 amino acids long. The germline V gene encodes CDR1 SGHTA and CDR2 FQGTGA. V trimming: 5 bases; J trimming: 6 bases; junction bases outside the gene matches: 11. CDR3 nucleotide sequence: TGTGCCAGCAGCGTACAGGGGGCAGGTTTATCCAATGAGCAGTTCTTC. Its protein product is CASSVQGAGLSNEQFF.

Comments on this clone: The same CDR3 also results from other DNA sequences found in this sample. The V gene is TRBV5-1, the J gene TRBJ2-7; 7 bases agree with TRBD1. CDR3 size: 14 residues. J lost 1 base, V lost 0 bases, and 1 base had no gene match. Germline values: CDR1 SGHRS, CDR2 YFSETQ. This CDR3 reads CASSLGDSSYEQYF. CDR3 in DNA: TGCGCCAGCAGCTTGGGGGACAGTTCCTACGAGCAGTACTTC.

The J gene is TRBJ2-7, the V gene TRBV4-2; D might be TRBD2 (5 bases). V dropped 0 bases and J dropped 6 bases, with 9 bases sitting between them. This CDR3 comprises 13 residues. Germline values: CDR1 LGHNA, CDR2 YNFKEQ. The CDR3 nucleotides are TGTGCCAGCAGCCAAGATGAGGGCGGCGAGCAGTACTTC. This gives the protein CASSQDEGGEQYF.

The genes are TRBV5-1 and TRBJ2-2; perhaps TRBD2 as D (7 bases). This CDR3 spans 16 amino acids. CDR1 and CDR2 from the germline V gene are SGHRS and YFSETQ. V was shortened by 0 bases and J by 0 bases, with 9 bases between the two germline ends. CDR3 residues: CASSLGGGPNTGELFF. DNA of the CDR3: TGCGCCAGCAGCTTGGGCGGGGGCCCGAACACCGGGGAGCTGTTTTTT.

The rearrangement joins TRBV9 to TRBJ1-6; 7 bases align to TRBD1. Germline-derived CDR1 and CDR2 are SGDLS and YYNGEE. This CDR3 spans 14 amino acids. V trimming: 4 bases; J trimming: 10 bases; junction bases outside the gene matches: 8. The CDR3 region is CASSPGQHPSPLHF. DNA of the CDR3: TGTGCCAGCAGCCCGGGACAGCATCCCTCACCCCTCCACTTT.

The chain links TRBV19 to TRBJ2-1, with D possibly matching TRBD2 (6 bases). Germline CDR1 LNHDA, CDR2 SQIVND (reference sequence). The CDR3 loop spans 17 amino acids. The V end lost 3 bases, the J end lost 3 bases, and 18 bases lay between the germline ends. CDR3 sequence: CASSIQVAVYNYNEQFF. The DNA for the CDR3 is TGTGCCAGTAGTATTCAGGTAGCGGTATACAACTACAATGAGCAGTTCTTC.

The chain joins TRBV7-9 to TRBJ1-2; maybe TRBD1 (5 bases). Per the germline V gene, CDR1 is SEHNR and CDR2 is FQNEAQ (reference sequence). Trimming took off 7 bases at V and 2 bases at J, with 17 bases between the two ends. This CDR3 is built from 15 residues. In DNA, the CDR3 is TGTGCCAGCACTATCGGGGGGGTTTCCAACTATGGCTACACCTTC. This translates into CASTIGGVSNYGYTF.

The CDR3 loop is CASGLVQGGNQPQHF. CDR3 in DNA: TGTGCTAGTGGTTTGGTACAGGGGGGCAATCAGCCCCAGCATTTT. This chain joins TRBV12-5 and TRBJ1-5; 8 nucleotides match TRBD1. The trim removed 0 bases at V and 2 bases at J, leaving 0 bases unmatched. From germline, CDR1 is LGHNT and CDR2 FRNRAP. This CDR3 is 15 amino acids long.

The chain has TRBV5-1 and TRBJ2-7, with D possibly being TRBD2 (6 bases). V gave up 2 bases and J gave up 0 bases, with 9 bases separating them. The CDR3 sequence is 14 residues long. CDR1 and CDR2 from the germline V gene are SGHRS and YFSETQ. The CDR3 DNA is TGCGCCAGCAGCTTCTGGGACTCCTCCTACGAGCAGTACTTC. Amino acid sequence: CASSFWDSSYEQYF.

This chain uses TRBV5-6 with TRBJ2-5, with a possible D match to TRBD2 (6 bases). Between the trimmed V and J ends, which lost 4 bases and 2 bases, there was a span of 18 bases. The CDR3 spans 16 residues. CDR1 SGHDT and CDR2 YYEEEE come from the germline V gene. The chain's CDR3 is CASSLLRGEAQETQYF. CDR3 coding DNA: TGTGCCAGCAGCCTGCTGCGGGGAGAGGCACAAGAGACCCAGTACTTC.

This chain joins TRBV25-1 and TRBJ1-2; D might be TRBD1 (5 bases). The germline CDR1 and CDR2 sequences are MGHDK and SYGVNS. V shed 0 bases and J shed 3 bases, with 8 bases lying between them. CDR3 length equals 14 residues. The CDR3, as DNA: TGTGCCAGCAGTGAATACGCAGGGCACTATGGCTACACCTTC. It specifies CASSEYAGHYGYTF.

This sequence joins TRBV18 and TRBJ1-4, with a tentative D call TRBD1 (6 bases). This CDR3 comprises 15 residues. Trimming pared 5 bases from V and 5 bases from J, leaving 15 bases between. Germline loops: CDR1 KGHSH, CDR2 LQKENI. This CDR3 is CASSSGGGMNEKLFF. The CDR3 bases are TGTGCCAGCTCAAGTGGCGGGGGCATGAATGAAAAACTGTTTTTT. Looking up the rest from reference TRBV18 and TRBJ1-4 gives the full variable domain: NAGVMQNPRHLVRRRGQEARLRCSPMKGHSHVYWYRQLPEEGLKFMVYLQKENIIDESGMPKERFSAEFPKEGPSILRIQQVVRGDSAAYFCASSSGGGMNEKLFFGSGTQLSVL.

The chain has TRBV24-1 and TRBJ2-1; 7 bases fit TRBD1. CDR3 size: 18 residues. V lost 5 bases, J lost 10 bases, and 22 bases stayed unmatched. Germline-derived CDR1 and CDR2 are KGHDR and SFDVKD. CDR3 nucleotide sequence: TGTGCCACCAGTGCAGGAGATTTTGCCGGGACAGCCTTCGGAGAGCAGTTCTTC. It yields the protein CATSAGDFAGTAFGEQFF.

This chain uses TRBV4-1 with TRBJ2-1; 9 positions agree with TRBD2. V gave up 2 bases and J gave up 8 bases; unmatched junction bases: 1. The germline CDR1 and CDR2 sequences are MGHRA and YSYEKL. The CDR3 extends over 13 amino acids. CDR3 region: CASSQLAGDEQFF. Here the CDR3 DNA reads TGCGCCAGCAGCCAATTAGCGGGGGATGAGCAGTTCTTC.

CDR3 amino acids: CASSSDAWGTNEQFF. DNA for the CDR3: TGTGCCAGCTCATCTGACGCCTGGGGCACGAATGAGCAGTTCTTC. The chain employs TRBV18 and TRBJ2-1, with D possibly TRBD1 on 5 matching bases. This CDR3 region has 15 residues. The ends were cut back, 5 bases at V and 7 bases at J, with 18 bases in the middle. Germline V gene lookup returns CDR1 KGHSH and CDR2 LQKENI.